The entry below gives a single TCR beta chain sequence along with its context. Antigen: not known. Profiling relied on immunoSEQ multiplex PCR, and the TCRdb table lists in-frame clones only, not all of them. This sample has some 64,000 clones, with around 83% found just once. This specimen belongs to a study of OX40 agonist ivuxolimab in advanced cancers. Study-wide context: It was permissible to have had prior anti-PD-1, anti-PD-L1 or anti-CTLA-4 therapy, and approximately 41% had some.

Study-wide points: CD8+ T cells showed, on average, more clonal expansion than CD4+ cells. CD4+ and CD8+ blood T cells expanded clonally by week 6 at 0.1 to 3.0 mg/kg.

V was pared by 7 bases and J by 6 bases, with 11 bases of the junction left unmatched. In germline, CDR1 is SNHLY, CDR2 FYNNEI. The CDR3 consists of 14 residues. Baseline, cycle 4 day 1, and cycle 7 day 1 were the blood sampling points. The gene calls are TRBV2 and TRBJ1-1; 7 bases are a match to TRBD1. The clonotype was recovered from an adult with an advanced solid tumor such as melanoma, head and neck, liver or kidney cancer. The specimen was CD4+ or CD8+ T cells sorted from blood, collected in a trial of the OX40 agonist ivuxolimab. CDR3 DNA sequence: TGTGCCAGCATCCTGGCAGGGGGGTTAGCTGAAGCTTTCTTT. It is translated as CASILAGGLAEAFF.